This T cell receptor (beta chain) was found in a study of blood T cell repertoires in COVID-19. Participants' own reports of clinical history determined their cohort assignment. The CDR3 contains 15 residues. CDR1 is PRHDT and CDR2 is FYEKMQ in the germline V gene (reference sequence). V gave up 5 bases and J gave up 0 bases; unmatched junction bases: 3. Profiled with immunoSEQ multiplex PCR; TCRdb holds only in-frame clones, not every one. Here the sample spans 270,000 or so clones, 90% being singletons. Sequenced input: PBMCs or T cells enriched from blood (not recorded which). This clonotype was sampled from a woman in her twenties or thirties with acute COVID-19. The rearrangement uses TRBV13 and TRBJ2-2, with TRBD1 matching 7 bases. The CDR3 sequence: CASSPQGANTGELFF. CDR3 DNA sequence: TGTGCCAGCAGCCCCCAGGGGGCGAACACCGGGGAGCTGTTTTTT.